This entry describes one T cell receptor beta chain. Its antigen is unknown. At one boundary the junction diverges from the germline segment, which might be a read error. Germline loops: CDR1 MNHNY, CDR2 SVGAGI (reference sequence). This CDR3 is built from 11 residues. Between 20 and 30 mg of unsorted bulk tissue served as the source from which RNA and DNA were co-extracted. Over 80% viable tumor cells were present in every tumor sample. The data were obtained in a study of tumor-infiltrating lymphocytes in primary liver carcinoma. Study outcomes and limitations: Tumor-adjacent and tumor-blood pairs showed less overlap than tumor region pairs.

With a constant-region primer, TCR beta cDNA was made from approximately 500 ng of total RNA. Slightly modified ARM-PCR served as the procedure for the TCR beta libraries. These libraries came from three rounds of nested multiplex PCR. TRBV1-TRBV30 forward primers paired with a C-beta reverse primer were used in the first two PCR rounds, which ran around 10 cycles each. TCRdb used MiXCR to reprocess the multiplex PCR reads, holding one entry per CDR3 protein. The sample has tens of thousands of distinct CDR3 sequences; 70% to 75% are singletons. Source material: liver tumor tissue from sampling region 2. Subset specified: tumor region T2, inferior pole. The chain combines TRBV6-6 with TRBJ1-2; unclear D gene. The source of this sequence is a man in his forties with primary liver carcinoma and hepatitis B virus infection. The CDR3 coding sequence is TGTGCCAGTAGTTACTCGCAGGTCTACACCTTC. This gives the protein CASSYSQVYTF.